The 29 T cell receptor beta chains in this list originate from one sample, sequenced in a study of blood T cell repertoires in COVID-19. Method: immunoSEQ multiplex PCR; TCRdb's copy keeps in-frame clones and lacks some. The data hold approximately 68,000 clones, with approximately 89% observed a single time. Specimen: peripheral blood. The source of these receptors is a woman aged 60 to 75 with acute or convalescent COVID-19.

This rearrangement joins TRBV21-1 to TRBJ1-1; no DNA check was done on the table's D call, TRBD1. TRBV21-1 is a pseudogene locus. CDR3 length: 13 amino acids. CDR3: CASSKGLNTEAFF. As DNA, the CDR3 is TGTGCCAGCAGCAAAGGGCTGAACACTGAAGCTTTCTTT.

This clone has just one count. The chain carries TRBV5-1 and TRBJ1-2; tentatively, D is TRBD1 (5 bases). Germline V CDR1 and CDR2: SGHRS, YFSETQ. With 4 bases removed from V and 5 bases from J, the gap between germline ends came to 18 bases. The length of the CDR3 is 15 residues. The CDR3 reads CASSRGSGLLYGYTF. DNA for the CDR3: TGCGCCAGCAGCCGGGGTTCGGGACTGCTATATGGCTACACCTTC.

The gene calls are TRBV6-5 and TRBJ2-7; tentative D call: TRBD1 (6 bases). Germline CDR1 MNHEY, CDR2 SVGAGI. This CDR3 comprises 15 residues. The V end lost 6 bases, the J end lost 1 base, and 16 bases lay between the germline ends. The CDR3 DNA sequence: TGTGCCAGCAGCCGACAGGCTCAGAGTTCCTACGAGCAGTACTTC. Translated: CASSRQAQSSYEQYF.

The chain has TRBV21-1 and TRBJ2-7; whether TRBD1, the table's D call, matches the DNA was not checked. TRBV21-1 constitutes a pseudogene. The length of the CDR3 is 14 residues. This CDR3 reads CASLKNQGVYEQYF. The CDR3, as DNA: TGTGCCAGCCTAAAAAACCAGGGGGTATACGAGCAGTACTTC.

The gene calls are TRBV24-1 and TRBJ2-5; TRBD1 matches 7 bases. Per germline, CDR1 KGHDR and CDR2 SFDVKD. The CDR3 extends over 14 amino acids. The ends lost 5 bases at V and 4 bases at J; junction bases unmatched: 6. In DNA, the CDR3 is TGTGCCACCAGTGTCACAGGGGAACCAGAGACCCAGTACTTC. It is translated as CATSVTGEPETQYF.

Here the CDR3 DNA reads TGTGCCAGCTTACAGGCAAAGAACACTGAAGCTTTCTTT. It codes for CASLQAKNTEAFF. This chain connects TRBV18 to TRBJ1-1; D might be TRBD1 (5 bases). Germline assignment: CDR1 KGHSH and CDR2 LQKENI. V shed 7 bases and J shed 1 base, with 10 bases lying between them. This CDR3 spans 13 amino acids.

The chain carries TRBV11-2 and TRBJ2-3; TRBD2 aligns across 12 bases. The CDR3 covers 16 residues. CDR1 and CDR2 (germline): SGHAT, FQNNGV. The V gene end was trimmed by 3 bases and the J gene end by 3 bases; junction bases not matched to a gene: 4. The CDR3 is CASSFLAGGGTDTQYF. In nucleotides, the CDR3 is TGTGCCAGCAGCTTCCTAGCGGGGGGGGGAACAGATACGCAGTATTTT.

This clone has a single count. The V and J genes are TRBV5-1 and TRBJ1-4, with TRBD1 as a possible D gene (6 bases). The CDR3 length is 15 residues. Germline V gene sequence: CDR1 SGHRS, CDR2 YFSETQ. The CDR3 region has the DNA TGCGCAACAGCCCGACTTCGGACAGCGGATGAAAAACTGTTTTTT. Its protein is CATARLRTADEKLFF.

This chain links TRBV4-1 with TRBJ2-7, with 7 bases that match TRBD2. The germline V gene has CDR1 MGHRA and CDR2 YSYEKL. V shed 1 base and J 3 bases; nucleotides not matched to a gene: 3. The CDR3 sequence is 14 residues long. The CDR3 DNA sequence: TGCGCCAGCAGCCAAGGCCAGCGGGGCTACGAGCAGTACTTC. Its translation: CASSQGQRGYEQYF.

V gene TRBV2 combines with J gene TRBJ2-3; 10 positions match TRBD1. V lost 8 bases and J lost 2; bases outside the gene matches: 7. This CDR3 is built from 15 residues. Germline CDR1 is SNHLY and CDR2 is FYNNEI. CDR3 protein: CASGSGTGVTDTQYF. The DNA for the CDR3 is TGTGCCAGCGGGTCCGGGACAGGGGTCACAGATACGCAGTATTTT.

This clone turned up a few times. The V gene is TRBV18, the J gene TRBJ1-4; 7 nucleotides match TRBD1. The CDR3 contains 15 residues. Germline-derived CDR1 and CDR2 are KGHSH and LQKENI. Unmatched junction bases numbered 11, after V lost 8 bases and J lost 5 bases. CDR3 amino acids: CASTSEGQMNEKLFF. As DNA, the CDR3 is TGTGCCAGCACGTCCGAGGGACAGATGAATGAAAAACTGTTTTTT. Drawing the rest from reference TRBV18 and TRBJ1-4, the complete variable domain is NAGVMQNPRHLVRRRGQEARLRCSPMKGHSHVYWYRQLPEEGLKFMVYLQKENIIDESGMPKERFSAEFPKEGPSILRIQQVVRGDSAAYFCASTSEGQMNEKLFFGSGTQLSVL.

The chain joins TRBV19 to TRBJ1-2; maybe TRBD1 (6 bases). CDR3 size: 13 residues. The V end was cut by 6 bases, the J end by 6 bases, with 14 bases between. The germline V gene has CDR1 LNHDA and CDR2 SQIVND (reference sequence). The CDR3 nucleotides read TGTGCCAGTAGGCCTCCAGGGGAAGATGGCTACACCTTC. It translates to CASRPPGEDGYTF.

The chain has TRBV5-5 and TRBJ1-5; D unresolved. The germline V and J ends were trimmed by 3 bases and 3 bases, with 10 bases remaining between them. Per germline, CDR1 SGHKS and CDR2 YYEKEE (reference sequence). CDR3 length: 14 amino acids. This CDR3 reads CASSSEVDNQPQHF. CDR3 DNA: TGTGCCAGCAGCTCGGAGGTTGACAATCAGCCCCAGCATTTT.

V gene TRBV7-3 combines with J gene TRBJ1-1; 8 bases match TRBD1. The trim removed 5 bases at V and 5 bases at J, leaving 10 bases unmatched. Germline CDR1 SGHTA, CDR2 FQGTGA. The CDR3 contains 15 residues. The CDR3 bases are TGTGCCAGCAGCCCCGGACAGGGTCGGTTTACTGAAGCTTTCTTT. Protein sequence: CASSPGQGRFTEAFF.

This chain links TRBV5-4 with TRBJ2-1; 15 positions match TRBD2. Losses at the gene ends were 4 bases for V and 10 bases for J; bases not matched to a gene: 9. The germline gives CDR1 SGHNT, CDR2 YYREEE (reference sequence). The CDR3 runs 16 residues. CDR3: CASSPGLAGGGQEQFF. Here the CDR3 DNA reads TGTGCCAGCAGCCCAGGACTAGCGGGGGGGGGACAGGAGCAGTTCTTC.

The chain employs TRBV7-2 and TRBJ2-7; possibly TRBD1 for D (6 bases). V gave up 1 base and J gave up 5 bases, with 21 bases separating them. This CDR3 is built from 17 residues. Germline V gene data show CDR1 as SGHTA and CDR2 as FQGNSA. CDR3 nucleotide sequence: TGTGCCAGCAGCTTAGTTAGAGTGCGACAGGCATCCCACGAGCAGTACTTC. Its protein product is CASSLVRVRQASHEQYF.

This chain links TRBV5-4 with TRBJ1-2; possibly TRBD1 for D (6 bases). The length of the CDR3 is 14 residues. Trimming shortened V by 0 bases and J by 4 bases, and 10 bases separated the two germline ends. CDR1 and CDR2 from the germline V gene are SGHNT and YYREEE (reference sequence). For the CDR3, the DNA is TGTGCCAGCAGCTTGGTGACAGGAGCCTATGGCTACACCTTC. It is translated as CASSLVTGAYGYTF.

The chain recombines TRBV4-1 with TRBJ2-7; 10 bases line up with TRBD1. In germline, CDR1 is MGHRA, CDR2 YSYEKL. Trimming took 3 bases from V and 3 from J; bases not matched to a gene: 2. The CDR3 spans 14 residues. The DNA of the CDR3 is TGCGCCAGCAGCCACCGGACAGGGGGCTACGAGCAGTACTTC. Protein sequence: CASSHRTGGYEQYF.

V usage is TRBV9 and J usage is TRBJ2-2; TRBD2 is a possible D gene (6 bases). The V gene's germline CDR1 is SGDLS and CDR2 YYNGEE. The V end lost 2 bases, the J end lost 5 bases, and 13 bases lay between the germline ends. This CDR3 has 15 residues. The CDR3 DNA is TGTGCCAGCAGCGTGACCGGGACTTCGACCGGGGAGCTGTTTTTT. Translated, it gives CASSVTGTSTGELFF.

The chain is built from TRBV7-2 and TRBJ2-5; D perhaps matches TRBD1 (6 bases). Per germline, CDR1 SGHTA and CDR2 FQGNSA. Trimming cost V 7 bases and J 4 bases, with 16 bases left between them. The CDR3 is 14 residues long. As DNA, the CDR3 is TGTGCCAGCACCTTGGACAGTTCGGGAGAGACCCAGTACTTC. Translated: CASTLDSSGETQYF.

This clone was seen only once. This sequence joins TRBV11-2 and TRBJ2-1; no clear D. The ends were cut back, 1 base at V and 0 bases at J, with 7 bases in the middle. The CDR3 consists of 15 residues. CDR1 and CDR2 (germline): SGHAT, FQNNGV. CDR3 in DNA: TGTGCCAGCAGCTTAGCTAGGAGCTCCTACAATGAGCAGTTCTTC. Translated, it gives CASSLARSSYNEQFF.

The chain has TRBV5-4 and TRBJ2-2, with D possibly being TRBD1 (7 bases). This CDR3 has 15 residues. Looked up from germline, CDR1 is SGHNT and CDR2 is YYREEE (reference sequence). The V end was cut by 5 bases, the J end by 4 bases, with 15 bases between. The CDR3 DNA follows: TGTGCCAGCAGTGCGGGACAGAGCCTCACCGGGGAGCTGTTTTTT. Amino acids: CASSAGQSLTGELFF.

The V gene is TRBV7-9, the J gene TRBJ1-3; D is undetermined. Trimming took off 2 bases at V and 4 bases at J, with 12 bases between the two ends. CDR1 SEHNR and CDR2 FQNEAQ come from the germline V gene (reference sequence). This CDR3 spans 15 amino acids. CDR3 loop: CASSLPRRLGNTIYF. The CDR3 DNA sequence: TGTGCCAGCAGCTTACCGCGCAGACTGGGAAACACCATATATTTT.

The chain links TRBV2 to TRBJ1-6; no clear D. This CDR3 has 13 amino acids. Germline V gene data show CDR1 as SNHLY and CDR2 as FYNNEI. V gave up 7 bases and J gave up 10 bases, with 14 bases separating them. The CDR3 region is CASTQERESPLHF. The CDR3 nucleotides read TGTGCCAGCACTCAAGAAAGAGAATCACCCCTCCACTTT.

J is TRBJ1-2 and V is TRBV7-3; 10 bases are a match to TRBD1. This CDR3 has 19 amino acids. V lost 1 base, J lost 5 bases, and 16 bases stayed unmatched. The V gene's germline CDR1 is SGHTA and CDR2 FQGTGA. The CDR3 region has the DNA TGTGCCAGCAGCTTAAGAGGCCCGGGACAGGGGCTCATGTGGTATGGCTACACCTTC. It is translated as CASSLRGPGQGLMWYGYTF. Supplemented by reference TRBV7-3 and TRBJ1-2, the full variable domain reads GAGVSQTPSNKVTEKGKYVELRCDPISGHTALYWYRQSLGQGPEFLIYFQGTGAADDSGLPNDRFFAVRPEGSVSTLKIQRTERGDSAVYLCASSLRGPGQGLMWYGYTFGSGTRLTVV.

The chain is built from TRBV6-4 and TRBJ1-2; 8 nucleotides agree with TRBD1. The CDR3 sequence is 17 residues long. J was trimmed by 6 bases and V by 0 bases; bases with no gene match: 12. Germline values: CDR1 MRHNA, CDR2 SNTAGT. In DNA, the CDR3 is TGTGCCAGCAGTGACTCGTGGACAGGGCAATTCGCAGATGGCTACACCTTC. Translating gives CASSDSWTGQFADGYTF.

The J gene is TRBJ1-1, the V gene TRBV30; D gene uncertain. Trimming took 2 bases from V and 3 from J, leaving 10 bases between them. The CDR3 runs 13 residues. Germline loops: CDR1 GTSNPN, CDR2 SVGIG (reference sequence). The CDR3 nucleotides are TGTGCCTGGAGTTTATCGGCGGACACTGAAGCTTTCTTT. Translating gives CAWSLSADTEAFF.

This clone was detected only once. This chain joins TRBV7-8 and TRBJ2-1; 9 bases match TRBD2. Germline assignment: CDR1 SGHVS and CDR2 FQNEAQ. V trimming: 3 bases; J trimming: 4 bases; junction bases outside the gene matches: 4. This CDR3 spans 15 amino acids. CDR3 in amino acids: CASSLSSGGYNEQFF. Written as DNA, the CDR3 is TGTGCCAGCAGCTTGAGTAGCGGGGGTTACAATGAGCAGTTCTTC.

V is TRBV6-5 and J is TRBJ2-5; maybe TRBD2 (6 bases). The V end lost 6 bases, the J end lost 4 bases, and 15 bases lay between the germline ends. The CDR3 runs to 14 residues. Germline V gene lookup returns CDR1 MNHEY and CDR2 SVGAGI. This CDR3 reads CASRSPGVRETQYF. CDR3 DNA sequence: TGTGCCAGCAGATCCCCGGGGGTTCGAGAGACCCAGTACTTC.